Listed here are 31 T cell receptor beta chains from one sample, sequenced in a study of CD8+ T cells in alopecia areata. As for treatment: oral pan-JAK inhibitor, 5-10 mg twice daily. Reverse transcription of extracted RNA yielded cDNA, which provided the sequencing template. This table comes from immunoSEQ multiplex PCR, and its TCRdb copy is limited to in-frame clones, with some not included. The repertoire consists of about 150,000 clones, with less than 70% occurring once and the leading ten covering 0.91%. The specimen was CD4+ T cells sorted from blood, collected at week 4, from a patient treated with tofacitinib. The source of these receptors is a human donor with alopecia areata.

CDR3 in DNA: TGCGCCAGCAGCTTGGGATCCACCCAAGAGACCCAGTACTTC. Translated: CASSLGSTQETQYF. The J gene is TRBJ2-5, the V gene TRBV5-1, with unresolved D. The CDR3 consists of 14 residues. The germline V gene has CDR1 SGHRS and CDR2 YFSETQ. The ends were cut back, 0 bases at V and 1 base at J, with 7 bases in the middle.

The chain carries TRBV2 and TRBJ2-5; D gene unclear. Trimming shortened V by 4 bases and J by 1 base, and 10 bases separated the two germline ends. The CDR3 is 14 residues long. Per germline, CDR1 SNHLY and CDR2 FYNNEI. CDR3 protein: CASSVEQFQETQYF. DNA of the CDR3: TGTGCCAGCAGTGTCGAACAGTTCCAAGAGACCCAGTACTTC.

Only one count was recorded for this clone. CDR3 protein: CASSVGGLDSQHF. The CDR3 nucleotides read TGTGCCAGCAGCGTAGGGGGCTTAGACTCCCAGCATTTT. The chain employs TRBV9 and TRBJ1-5; D may be TRBD1 (5 bases). V was clipped by 0 bases and J by 11 bases, with 12 bases between them. The CDR3 sequence is 13 residues long. Germline CDR1 SGDLS, CDR2 YYNGEE.

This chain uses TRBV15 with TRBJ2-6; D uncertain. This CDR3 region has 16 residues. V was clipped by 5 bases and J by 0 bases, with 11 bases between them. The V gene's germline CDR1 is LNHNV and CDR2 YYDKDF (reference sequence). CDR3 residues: CATSRVLLSGANVLTF. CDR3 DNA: TGTGCCACCAGCCGAGTCCTACTCTCTGGGGCCAACGTCCTGACTTTC.

The CDR3 nucleotides are TGTGCCAGCAGCCCCTCGGCGGGGTACACCGGGGAGCTGTTTTTT. Translation: CASSPSAGYTGELFF. V is TRBV11-3 and J is TRBJ2-2; the D gene is possibly TRBD2 (6 bases). Germline values: CDR1 SGHNT, CDR2 YENEEA. The CDR3 length is 15 residues. Trimming took 5 bases from V and 3 from J, leaving 13 bases between them.

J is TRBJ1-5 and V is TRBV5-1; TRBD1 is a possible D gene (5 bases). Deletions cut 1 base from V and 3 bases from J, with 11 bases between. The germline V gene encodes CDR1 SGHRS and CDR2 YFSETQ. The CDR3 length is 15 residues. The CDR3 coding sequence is TGCGCCAGCAGCTTGTTAGGCGGGACCAATCAGCCCCAGCATTTT. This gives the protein CASSLLGGTNQPQHF.

CDR3 DNA: TGTGCCAGCAGACACACTGAAGCTTTCTTT. It specifies CASRHTEAFF. The rearrangement links TRBV2 to TRBJ1-1; no reliable D call. Trimming took off 6 bases at V and 3 bases at J, with 2 bases between the two ends. The germline V gene has CDR1 SNHLY and CDR2 FYNNEI. This CDR3 comprises 10 residues.

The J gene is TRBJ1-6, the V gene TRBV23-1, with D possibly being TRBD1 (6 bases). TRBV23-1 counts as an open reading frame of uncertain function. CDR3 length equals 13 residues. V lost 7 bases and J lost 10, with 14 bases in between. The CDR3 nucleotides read TGCGCCAGCAAGATGACAGGTCTCTCACCCCTCCACTTT. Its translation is CASKMTGLSPLHF.

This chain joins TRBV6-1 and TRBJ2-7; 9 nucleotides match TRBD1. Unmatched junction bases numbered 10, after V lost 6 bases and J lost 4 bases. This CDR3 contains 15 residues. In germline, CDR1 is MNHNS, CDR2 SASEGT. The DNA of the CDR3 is TGTGCCAGCAGCGACCCCCGGGACAGGGCTTACGAGCAGTACTTC. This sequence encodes CASSDPRDRAYEQYF.

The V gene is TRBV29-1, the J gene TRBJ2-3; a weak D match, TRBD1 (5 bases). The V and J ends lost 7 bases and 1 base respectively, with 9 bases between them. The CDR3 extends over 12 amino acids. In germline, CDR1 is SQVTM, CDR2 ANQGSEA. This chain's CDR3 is CSGIGGTDTQYF. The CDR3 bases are TGCAGCGGCATAGGGGGCACAGATACGCAGTATTTT.

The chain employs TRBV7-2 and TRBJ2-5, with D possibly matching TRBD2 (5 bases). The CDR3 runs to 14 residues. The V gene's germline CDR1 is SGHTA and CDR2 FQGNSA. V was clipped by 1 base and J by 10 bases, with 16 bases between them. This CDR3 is CASSLVLHESGQYF. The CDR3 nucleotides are TGTGCCAGCAGCTTAGTACTCCACGAGAGCGGCCAGTACTTC.

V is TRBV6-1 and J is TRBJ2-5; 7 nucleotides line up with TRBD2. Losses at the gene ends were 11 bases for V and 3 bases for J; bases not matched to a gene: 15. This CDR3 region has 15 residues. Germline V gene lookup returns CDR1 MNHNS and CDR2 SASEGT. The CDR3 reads CASTRQRGGEETQYF. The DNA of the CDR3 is TGTGCCTCCACCCGGCAGCGGGGAGGAGAAGAGACCCAGTACTTC.

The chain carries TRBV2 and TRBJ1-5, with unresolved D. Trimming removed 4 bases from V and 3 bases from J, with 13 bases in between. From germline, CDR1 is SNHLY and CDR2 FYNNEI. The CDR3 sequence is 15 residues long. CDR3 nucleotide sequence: TGTGCCAGCAGTGGCCCCAAGAAAGTCAATCAGCCCCAGCATTTT. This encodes CASSGPKKVNQPQHF. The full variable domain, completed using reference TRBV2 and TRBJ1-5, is EPEVTQTPSHQVTQMGQEVILRCVPISNHLYFYWYRQILGQKVEFLVSFYNNEISEKSEIFDDQFSVERPDGSNFTLKIRSTKLEDSAMYFCASSGPKKVNQPQHFGDGTRLSIL.

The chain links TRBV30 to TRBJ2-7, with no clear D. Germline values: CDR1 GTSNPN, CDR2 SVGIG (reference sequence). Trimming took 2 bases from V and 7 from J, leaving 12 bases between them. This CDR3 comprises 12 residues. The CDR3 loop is CAWSPSWVEQYF. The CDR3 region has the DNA TGTGCCTGGAGTCCCAGTTGGGTGGAGCAGTACTTC.

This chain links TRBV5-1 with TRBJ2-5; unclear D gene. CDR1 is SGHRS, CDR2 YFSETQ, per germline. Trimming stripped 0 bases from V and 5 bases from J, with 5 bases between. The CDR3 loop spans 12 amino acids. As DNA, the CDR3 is TGCGCCAGCAGCTTGGTTTGGGAGACCCAGTACTTC. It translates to CASSLVWETQYF.

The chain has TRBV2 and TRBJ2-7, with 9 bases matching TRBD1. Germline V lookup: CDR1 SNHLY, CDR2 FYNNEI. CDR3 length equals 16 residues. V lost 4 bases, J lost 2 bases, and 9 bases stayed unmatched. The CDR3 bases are TGTGCCAGCAGTGTGGGGCCGGGACAGGGTACCTACGAGCAGTACTTC. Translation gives CASSVGPGQGTYEQYF.

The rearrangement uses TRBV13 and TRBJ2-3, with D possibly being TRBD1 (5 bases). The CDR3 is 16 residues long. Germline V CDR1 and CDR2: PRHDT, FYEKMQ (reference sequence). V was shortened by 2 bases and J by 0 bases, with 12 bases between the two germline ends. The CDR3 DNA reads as TGTGCCAGCAGCTTAAAGACAGCATATAGCACAGATACGCAGTATTTT. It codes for CASSLKTAYSTDTQYF.

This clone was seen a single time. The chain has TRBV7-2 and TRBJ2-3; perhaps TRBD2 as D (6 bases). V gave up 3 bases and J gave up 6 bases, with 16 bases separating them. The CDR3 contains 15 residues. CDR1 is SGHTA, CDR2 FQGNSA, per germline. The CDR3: CASSFDSTSGDTQYF. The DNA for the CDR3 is TGTGCCAGCAGCTTCGACTCAACGAGCGGGGATACGCAGTATTTT.

CDR3 bases: TGCGCCAGCAGCTTGCAGGACACCTACAATGAGCAGTTCTTC. Protein product: CASSLQDTYNEQFF. The genes are TRBV5-1 and TRBJ2-1, with D perhaps TRBD1 (5 bases). Per germline, CDR1 SGHRS and CDR2 YFSETQ. The CDR3 loop spans 14 amino acids. Trimming shortened V by 1 base and J by 2 bases, and 7 bases separated the two germline ends.

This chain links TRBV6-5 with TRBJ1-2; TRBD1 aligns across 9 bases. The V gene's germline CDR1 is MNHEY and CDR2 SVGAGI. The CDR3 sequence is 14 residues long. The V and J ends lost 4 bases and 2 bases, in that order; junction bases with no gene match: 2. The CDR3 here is CASSWTGANYGYTF. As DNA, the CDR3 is TGTGCCAGCAGTTGGACAGGGGCGAACTATGGCTACACCTTC.

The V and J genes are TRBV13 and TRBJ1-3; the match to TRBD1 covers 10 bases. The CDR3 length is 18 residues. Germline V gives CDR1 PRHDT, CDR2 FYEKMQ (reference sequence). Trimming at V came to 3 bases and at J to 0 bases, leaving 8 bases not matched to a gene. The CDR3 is CASSFRDRGRDSGNTIYF. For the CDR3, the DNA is TGTGCCAGCAGCTTCCGGGACAGGGGACGAGACTCTGGAAACACCATATATTTT.

The CDR3 nucleotides read TGCAGCGTTCGTTGGGCCTCTAGGGCAGATACGCAGTATTTT. Translated, it gives CSVRWASRADTQYF. The gene calls are TRBV29-1 and TRBJ2-3; D is uncertain. Germline assignment: CDR1 SQVTM and CDR2 ANQGSEA. Trimming removed 5 bases at V and 4 bases at J, with 16 bases between. This CDR3 contains 14 residues.

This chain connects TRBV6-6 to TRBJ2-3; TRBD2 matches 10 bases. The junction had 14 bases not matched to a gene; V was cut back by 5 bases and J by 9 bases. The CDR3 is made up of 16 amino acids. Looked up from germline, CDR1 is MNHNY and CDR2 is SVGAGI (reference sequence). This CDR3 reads CASSQPGLARKRTQYF. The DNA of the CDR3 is TGTGCCAGCAGTCAACCGGGACTAGCGCGCAAGAGGACGCAGTATTTT.

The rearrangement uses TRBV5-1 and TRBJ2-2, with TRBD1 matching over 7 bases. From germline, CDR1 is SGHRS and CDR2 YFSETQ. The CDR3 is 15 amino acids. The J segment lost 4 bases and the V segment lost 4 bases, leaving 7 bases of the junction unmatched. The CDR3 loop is CASSGTRQGTGELFF. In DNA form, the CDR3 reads TGCGCCAGCAGCGGAACCAGACAGGGCACCGGGGAGCTGTTTTTT.

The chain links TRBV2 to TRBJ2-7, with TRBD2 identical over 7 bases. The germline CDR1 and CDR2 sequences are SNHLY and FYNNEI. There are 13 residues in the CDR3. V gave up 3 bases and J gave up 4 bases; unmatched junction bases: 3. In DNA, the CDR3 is TGTGCCAGCAGTGAGCAAGCGGGATACGAGCAGTACTTC. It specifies CASSEQAGYEQYF.

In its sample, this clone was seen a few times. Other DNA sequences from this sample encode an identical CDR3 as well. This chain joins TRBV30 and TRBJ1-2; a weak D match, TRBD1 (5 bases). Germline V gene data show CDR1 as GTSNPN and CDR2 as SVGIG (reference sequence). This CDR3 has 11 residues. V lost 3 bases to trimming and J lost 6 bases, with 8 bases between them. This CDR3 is CAWRGVHGYTF. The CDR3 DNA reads TGTGCCTGGAGAGGGGTGCATGGCTACACCTTC.

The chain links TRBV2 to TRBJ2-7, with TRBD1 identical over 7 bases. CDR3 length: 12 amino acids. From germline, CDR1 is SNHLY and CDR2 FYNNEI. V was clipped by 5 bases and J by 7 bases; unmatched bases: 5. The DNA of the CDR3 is TGTGCCAGCAGTTTGATGACAGGGGAGCAGTACTTC. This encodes CASSLMTGEQYF.

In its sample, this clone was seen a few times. CDR3 amino acids: CSVEAGFTDTQYF. The CDR3 DNA is TGCAGCGTTGAGGCCGGTTTTACAGATACGCAGTATTTT. The V and J genes are TRBV29-1 and TRBJ2-3, with D unresolved. With 3 bases removed from V and 3 bases from J, the gap between germline ends came to 10 bases. The CDR3 totals 13 residues. Germline CDR1 is SQVTM and CDR2 is ANQGSEA.

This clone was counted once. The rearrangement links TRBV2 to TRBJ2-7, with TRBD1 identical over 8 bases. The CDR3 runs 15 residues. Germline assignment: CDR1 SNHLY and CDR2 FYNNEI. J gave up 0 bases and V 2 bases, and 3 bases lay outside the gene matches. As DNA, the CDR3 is TGTGCCAGCAGTGAAAGGACAGGGCTCTCCTACGAGCAGTACTTC. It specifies CASSERTGLSYEQYF.

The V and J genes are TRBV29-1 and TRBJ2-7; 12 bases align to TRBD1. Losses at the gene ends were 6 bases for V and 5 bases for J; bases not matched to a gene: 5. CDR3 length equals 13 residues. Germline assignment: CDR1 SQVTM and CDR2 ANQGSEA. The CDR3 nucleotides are TGCAGCGTCGTGGGACAGGGGGCGAACGAGCAGTACTTC. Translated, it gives CSVVGQGANEQYF.

CDR3 sequence (DNA): TGTGCCACCTCGCCCAGGACTAATTCACCCCTCCACTTT. Its translation is CATSPRTNSPLHF. V is TRBV25-1 and J is TRBJ1-6; D is ambiguous. Germline CDR1 MGHDK, CDR2 SYGVNS. The CDR3 runs to 13 residues. V lost 10 bases and J lost 6, with 13 bases in between.